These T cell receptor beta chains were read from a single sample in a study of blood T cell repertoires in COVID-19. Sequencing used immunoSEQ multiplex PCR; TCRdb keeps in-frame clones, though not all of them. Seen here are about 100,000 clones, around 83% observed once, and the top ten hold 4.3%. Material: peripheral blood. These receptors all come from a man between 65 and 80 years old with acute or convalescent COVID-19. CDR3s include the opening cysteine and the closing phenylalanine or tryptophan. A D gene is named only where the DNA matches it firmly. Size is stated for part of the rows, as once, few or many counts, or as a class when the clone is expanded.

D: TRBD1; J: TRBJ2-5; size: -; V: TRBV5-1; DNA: TGCGCCAGCAGCTTGGATGGGACAGCCCAAGAGACCCAGTACTTC; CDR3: CASSLDGTAQETQYF
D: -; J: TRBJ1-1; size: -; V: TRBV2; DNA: TGTGCCAGCAGTGAGGACAGTGAAGCTTTCTTT; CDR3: CASSEDSEAFF
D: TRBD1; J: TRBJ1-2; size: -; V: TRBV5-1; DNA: TGCGCCAGCAGGACGACAGGGGACTATGGCTACACCTTC; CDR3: CASRTTGDYGYTF
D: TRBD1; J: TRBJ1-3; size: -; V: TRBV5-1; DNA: TGCGCCAGCAGCCCCCAGGGGGCAGGAAACACCATATATTTT; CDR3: CASSPQGAGNTIYF
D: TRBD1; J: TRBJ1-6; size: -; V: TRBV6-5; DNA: TGTGCCAGCAGTAGATCGGGACAGGGGAATTCACCCCTCCACTTT; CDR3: CASSRSGQGNSPLHF
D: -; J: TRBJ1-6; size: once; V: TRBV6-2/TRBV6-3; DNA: TGTGCCAGCAGTTACACGCCGGATAATTCACCCCTCCACTTT; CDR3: CASSYTPDNSPLHF
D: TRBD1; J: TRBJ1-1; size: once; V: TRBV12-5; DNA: TGTGCTAGTGGTTGGATGACAGGGAGAGGCGGCACTGAAGCTTTCTTT; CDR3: CASGWMTGRGGTEAFF
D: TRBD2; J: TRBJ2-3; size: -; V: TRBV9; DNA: TGTGCCAGCAGCGCTCCGGGACTAGCAAGCACAGATACGCAGTATTTT; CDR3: CASSAPGLASTDTQYF
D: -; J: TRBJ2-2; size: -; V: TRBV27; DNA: TGTGCCAGCAGTTCCGGACAGAACACCGGGGAGCTGTTTTTT; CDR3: CASSSGQNTGELFF
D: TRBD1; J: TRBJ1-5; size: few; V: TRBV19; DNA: TGTGCCAGTAGTATAAGGGGGGTCGGGGACAGGGTCGGCGATCAGCCCCAGCATTTT; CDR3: CASSIRGVGDRVGDQPQHF
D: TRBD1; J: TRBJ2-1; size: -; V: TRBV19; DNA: TGTGCCAGTAGCCGACAGGGGGGGTACAATGAGCAGTTCTTC; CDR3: CASSRQGGYNEQFF
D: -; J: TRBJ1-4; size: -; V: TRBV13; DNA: TGTGCCAGCAGCTTACCCGGGAGGGGACTAAATGAAAAACTGTTTTTT; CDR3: CASSLPGRGLNEKLFF
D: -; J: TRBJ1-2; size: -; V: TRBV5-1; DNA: TGCGCCAGCAGCTCGACAGGACTCTACACCTTC; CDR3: CASSSTGLYTF
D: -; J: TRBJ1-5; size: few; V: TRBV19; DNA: TGTGCCAGCTTGCGCGGGGACAGCAATCAGCCCCAGCATTTT; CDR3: CASLRGDSNQPQHF
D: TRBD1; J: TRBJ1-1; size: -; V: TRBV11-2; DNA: TGTGCCAGCAACCAGCCGGGACAGGGTCCCCCTGAAGCTTTCTTT; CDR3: CASNQPGQGPPEAFF
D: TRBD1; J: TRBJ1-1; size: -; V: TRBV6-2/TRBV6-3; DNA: TGTGCCAGCAGTGACGGACAGGGGGGCGGGAGGAACACTGAAGCTTTCTTT; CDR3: CASSDGQGGGRNTEAFF
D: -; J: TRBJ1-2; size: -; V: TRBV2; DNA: TGTGCCAGCAGTGAAGGGTTAGCTAACTATGGCTACACCTTC; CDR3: CASSEGLANYGYTF
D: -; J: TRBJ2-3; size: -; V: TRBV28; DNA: TGTGCCAGCAGGCGGGGGCTCCGCACAGATACGCAGTATTTT; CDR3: CASRRGLRTDTQYF
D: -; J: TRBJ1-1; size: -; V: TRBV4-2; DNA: TGTGCCAGCAGCCAAGATGTGGAGGCCAACACTGAAGCTTTCTTT; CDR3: CASSQDVEANTEAFF
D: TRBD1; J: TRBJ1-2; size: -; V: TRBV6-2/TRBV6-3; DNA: TGTGCCAGCAGCTACTTCCCGGGACAGGGCGGTGGCTACACCTTC; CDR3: CASSYFPGQGGGYTF
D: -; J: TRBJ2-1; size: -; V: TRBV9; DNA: TGTGCCAGCAGCGTAGAGCAGGGGACAACGACGAATGAGCAGTTCTTC; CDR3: CASSVEQGTTTNEQFF
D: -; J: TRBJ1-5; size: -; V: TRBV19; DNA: TGTGCCAGTAGTACTCCGGAGAGGGGGAATAATCAGCCCCAGCATTTT; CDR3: CASSTPERGNNQPQHF
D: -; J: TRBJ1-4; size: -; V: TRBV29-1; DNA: TGCAGCGCTGGACAGACTGATGAAAAACTGTTTTTT; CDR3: CSAGQTDEKLFF
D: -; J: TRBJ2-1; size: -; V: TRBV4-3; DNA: TGCGCCAGCAGCCACCAAAAGGGAGTGGGGGCGAGCGATGAGCAGTTCTTC; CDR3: CASSHQKGVGASDEQFF
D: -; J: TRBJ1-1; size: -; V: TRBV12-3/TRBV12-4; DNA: TGTGCCAGTGGTTCGACAGGTGAAGCTTTCTTT; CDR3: CASGSTGEAFF
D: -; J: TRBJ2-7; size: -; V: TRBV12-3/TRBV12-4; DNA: TGTGCCAGCAATAGAGGCTCCTACGAGCAGTACTTC; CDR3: CASNRGSYEQYF
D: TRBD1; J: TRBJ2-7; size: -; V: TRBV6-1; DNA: TGTGCCAGCAGTGATCGGGACAGGGGCCCCGGGTACGAGCAGTACTTC; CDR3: CASSDRDRGPGYEQYF
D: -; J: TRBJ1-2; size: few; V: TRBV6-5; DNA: TGTGCCAGCAAGCCAGGGCAGATGAACTATGATGGCTACACCTTC; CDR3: CASKPGQMNYDGYTF